This T cell receptor beta chain was sequenced in a study of post-analysis software for immune sequencing data. This clonotype was recorded only once. What it recognizes is unknown. The TCR beta cDNA libraries carried unique molecular identifiers. TCRdb recomputed calls from the PCR reads with MiXCR, one row per CDR3 protein. The profile shows hundreds of thousands of distinct CDR3 sequences, around 47% of them singletons. Study-wide findings and caveats: There were roughly 5 TRBV segments more frequent in patients than controls, and TRBV5-6, TRBV5-1 and TRBV20-1 were among them.

Trimming left V 3 bases short and J 4 bases short, with 13 bases between. The CDR3 loop spans 15 amino acids. The receptor was isolated from a girl aged 5-17 years with multiple sclerosis. J is TRBJ1-5 and V is TRBV12-3 or TRBV12-4, with D possibly matching TRBD1 (5 bases). The sequenced sample consisted of blood. The CDR3 spells CASSFRGVRNQPQHF. CDR3 nucleotide sequence: TGTGCCAGCAGTTTTAGAGGGGTCCGTAATCAGCCCCAGCATTTT.